These T cell receptor beta chains were read from a single sample in a study of OX40 agonist ivuxolimab in advanced cancers. Clones were sequenced by immunoSEQ multiplex PCR, and TCRdb holds only the in-frame ones, with some missing. The profile shows around 140,000 clones, roughly 91% of them singletons. The sequencing here drew on CD4+ or CD8+ T cells sorted from blood, taken in a trial of the OX40 agonist ivuxolimab. The origin of the receptors is an adult with an advanced solid tumor such as melanoma, head and neck, liver or kidney cancer. The CDR3 runs from the conserved cysteine through the conserved F or W. The order of the fields is clone size, V gene, J gene, D gene, CDR3 DNA, CDR3 protein. The D gene is left open where the match is weak. The size field is filled for only some rows; it gives once, few, many or a size class.

abundance: -; v_gene: TRBV6-5; j_gene: TRBJ2-2; d_gene: -; CDR3nt: TGTGCCAGCAGTTACTCGATAGTGGGGATCGGGGAGCTGTTTTTT; CDR3aa: CASSYSIVGIGELFF
abundance: -; v_gene: TRBV10-3; j_gene: TRBJ2-1; d_gene: -; CDR3nt: TGTGCCACGTTAGACGGAGGATCCTACAATGAGCAGTTCTTC; CDR3aa: CATLDGGSYNEQFF
abundance: -; v_gene: TRBV5-1; j_gene: TRBJ1-6; d_gene: -; CDR3nt: TGCGCCAGCAGCTCGCAGGGTGGCGGGAATTCACCCCTCCACTTT; CDR3aa: CASSSQGGGNSPLHF
abundance: -; v_gene: TRBV5-4; j_gene: TRBJ2-7; d_gene: TRBD1; CDR3nt: TGTGCCAGCAGCGTGCCGGGACAGAGGAGCTCCTACGAGCAGTACTTC; CDR3aa: CASSVPGQRSSYEQYF
abundance: -; v_gene: TRBV11-1; j_gene: TRBJ1-6; d_gene: TRBD1; CDR3nt: TGTGCCAGCAGCTTAGAGACAGGGGCCTCACCCCTCCACTTT; CDR3aa: CASSLETGASPLHF
abundance: -; v_gene: TRBV27; j_gene: TRBJ1-1; d_gene: TRBD1; CDR3nt: TGTGCCAGCAGTTACGCCCGACAGGGATGGTCTGAAGCTTTCTTT; CDR3aa: CASSYARQGWSEAFF
abundance: few; v_gene: TRBV28; j_gene: TRBJ1-5; d_gene: -; CDR3nt: TGTGCCAGCAGTTTTCGGCAGCCCCAGCATTTT; CDR3aa: CASSFRQPQHF
abundance: -; v_gene: TRBV6-5; j_gene: TRBJ1-2; d_gene: TRBD1; CDR3nt: TGTGCCAGCAGTTACTCGATTGCACAGGGGGCCTATGGCTACACCTTC; CDR3aa: CASSYSIAQGAYGYTF
abundance: -; v_gene: TRBV28; j_gene: TRBJ1-5; d_gene: -; CDR3nt: TGTGCCAGCAGTACACAGGTACCGAATCAGCCCCAGCATTTT; CDR3aa: CASSTQVPNQPQHF
abundance: -; v_gene: TRBV6-4; j_gene: TRBJ2-3; d_gene: -; CDR3nt: TGTGCCAGCAGTGACTCGAGAGCAGATACGCAGTATTTT; CDR3aa: CASSDSRADTQYF
abundance: -; v_gene: TRBV28; j_gene: TRBJ1-6; d_gene: -; CDR3nt: TGTGCCAGCACCAGAGAGGGGACAAATAATTCACCCCTCCACTTT; CDR3aa: CASTREGTNNSPLHF
abundance: -; v_gene: TRBV27; j_gene: TRBJ1-1; d_gene: -; CDR3nt: TGTGCCAGCAGCCTCTTTCGATCCCAGCGGGGGGACACTGAAGCTTTCTTT; CDR3aa: CASSLFRSQRGDTEAFF
abundance: -; v_gene: TRBV6-6; j_gene: TRBJ1-3; d_gene: -; CDR3nt: TGTGCCAGTCGACTGAGAGGCTCTGGAAACACCATATATTTT; CDR3aa: CASRLRGSGNTIYF
abundance: -; v_gene: TRBV25-1; j_gene: TRBJ1-1; d_gene: -; CDR3nt: TGTGCCAGCCGGGATTACACTGAAGCTTTCTTT; CDR3aa: CASRDYTEAFF
abundance: -; v_gene: TRBV11-3; j_gene: TRBJ2-7; d_gene: -; CDR3nt: TGTGCCAGCAGCTTCGACAGGACGCTCTCCTACGAGCAGTACTTC; CDR3aa: CASSFDRTLSYEQYF
abundance: -; v_gene: TRBV21-1; j_gene: TRBJ2-3; d_gene: -; CDR3nt: TGTGCCGCCAGCTCTGGGGGGACCCGGGCAGATACGCAGTATTTT; CDR3aa: CAASSGGTRADTQYF
abundance: -; v_gene: TRBV7-9; j_gene: TRBJ1-1; d_gene: -; CDR3nt: TGTGCCAGCAGCTTAGCAGAGAACACTGAAGCTTTCTTT; CDR3aa: CASSLAENTEAFF
abundance: -; v_gene: TRBV6-5; j_gene: TRBJ1-1; d_gene: -; CDR3nt: TGTGCCAGCAGTCCCCGGTCCACTGAAGCTTTCTTT; CDR3aa: CASSPRSTEAFF
abundance: -; v_gene: TRBV5-1; j_gene: TRBJ2-1; d_gene: TRBD1; CDR3nt: TGCGCCAGCAGCGACCGGACAGGGTCGTACAATGAGCAGTTCTTC; CDR3aa: CASSDRTGSYNEQFF
abundance: -; v_gene: TRBV5-1; j_gene: TRBJ1-4; d_gene: TRBD1; CDR3nt: TGCGCCAGCAGCTTGGCTCGGACAGGGGGCCCCTTTAATGAAAAACTGTTTTTT; CDR3aa: CASSLARTGGPFNEKLFF
abundance: -; v_gene: TRBV28; j_gene: TRBJ1-1; d_gene: TRBD1; CDR3nt: TGTGCCAGCAGTATCACCGGGACAGACATGAACACTGAAGCTTTCTTT; CDR3aa: CASSITGTDMNTEAFF
abundance: -; v_gene: TRBV6-5; j_gene: TRBJ2-7; d_gene: -; CDR3nt: TGTGCCAGCAGTTACTCCTTCATAGGGAGTAGGTACGAGCAGTACTTC; CDR3aa: CASSYSFIGSRYEQYF
abundance: -; v_gene: TRBV12-5; j_gene: TRBJ1-5; d_gene: -; CDR3nt: TGTGCTAGTGGTTTCGATCAGCCCCAGCATTTT; CDR3aa: CASGFDQPQHF
abundance: -; v_gene: TRBV29-1; j_gene: TRBJ2-7; d_gene: -; CDR3nt: TGCAGCGTTGAAACCCCCTCCTACGAGCAGTACTTC; CDR3aa: CSVETPSYEQYF
abundance: -; v_gene: TRBV5-1; j_gene: TRBJ2-7; d_gene: -; CDR3nt: TGCGCCAGCAGCTCATCTGTGCGCCAAGGGGAGCAGTACTTC; CDR3aa: CASSSSVRQGEQYF
abundance: -; v_gene: TRBV7-9; j_gene: TRBJ1-2; d_gene: -; CDR3nt: TGTGCCAGCAGCCCCACCCAGGGCGGGGGTGGCTACACCTTC; CDR3aa: CASSPTQGGGGYTF
abundance: -; v_gene: TRBV9; j_gene: TRBJ2-1; d_gene: -; CDR3nt: TGTGCCAGCAGCGAGCTAGCGTGGAGCTCCTACAATGAGCAGTTCTTC; CDR3aa: CASSELAWSSYNEQFF
abundance: once; v_gene: TRBV6-1; j_gene: TRBJ2-4; d_gene: -; CDR3nt: TGTGCCAGCAGTGAAGATGGAGGCGGGGACATTCAGTACTTC; CDR3aa: CASSEDGGGDIQYF
abundance: -; v_gene: TRBV15; j_gene: TRBJ1-1; d_gene: -; CDR3nt: TGTGCCACCAGCAGAGAGGGGGTCGGACCTGAAGCTTTCTTT; CDR3aa: CATSREGVGPEAFF
abundance: -; v_gene: TRBV7-2; j_gene: TRBJ2-5; d_gene: TRBD2; CDR3nt: TGTGCCAGCAGCGTAGGACTAGCGGTTGAGACCCAGTACTTC; CDR3aa: CASSVGLAVETQYF
abundance: once; v_gene: TRBV19; j_gene: TRBJ2-6; d_gene: -; CDR3nt: TGTGCCAGTAGTGGTAGGGTGGCGGGGGCCAACGTCCTGACTTTC; CDR3aa: CASSGRVAGANVLTF
abundance: -; v_gene: TRBV7-2; j_gene: TRBJ2-3; d_gene: -; CDR3nt: TGTGCCAGCAGTTTTACAGGGAGAACAGATACGCAGTATTTT; CDR3aa: CASSFTGRTDTQYF
abundance: once; v_gene: TRBV28; j_gene: TRBJ2-3; d_gene: -; CDR3nt: TGTGCCAGCACCCCAAGGGGGCTAGCGGGAGATACGCAGTATTTT; CDR3aa: CASTPRGLAGDTQYF
abundance: once; v_gene: TRBV5-8; j_gene: TRBJ2-5; d_gene: -; CDR3nt: TGTGCCAGCAGCTTCCAGGGCCAAGAGACCCAGTACTTC; CDR3aa: CASSFQGQETQYF
abundance: -; v_gene: TRBV6-5; j_gene: TRBJ2-7; d_gene: -; CDR3nt: TGTGCCAGCAGTTACACCCCAGCTACCTACGAGCAGTACTTC; CDR3aa: CASSYTPATYEQYF
abundance: -; v_gene: TRBV7-8; j_gene: TRBJ2-3; d_gene: TRBD2; CDR3nt: TGTGCCAGCAGCCCCATGCGGGGGGGCGTCTATACGCAGTATTTT; CDR3aa: CASSPMRGGVYTQYF
abundance: once; v_gene: TRBV27; j_gene: TRBJ1-1; d_gene: -; CDR3nt: TGTGCCAGCAGTTTAATGCGGGCAGGTCGGAAGAACACTGAAGCTTTCTTT; CDR3aa: CASSLMRAGRKNTEAFF
abundance: -; v_gene: TRBV6-1; j_gene: TRBJ1-5; d_gene: -; CDR3nt: TGTGCCAGCAGTGCGGGGACAAGGCCCCAGCATTTT; CDR3aa: CASSAGTRPQHF
abundance: -; v_gene: TRBV27; j_gene: TRBJ1-2; d_gene: TRBD1; CDR3nt: TGTGCCAGCAGTTTAAGGTGGGACAGGGGAGGAGGCTACACCTTC; CDR3aa: CASSLRWDRGGGYTF
abundance: -; v_gene: TRBV30; j_gene: TRBJ2-2; d_gene: -; CDR3nt: TGTGCCTGGAGTGTACGTGAATGGGGAACCGGGGAGCTGTTTTTT; CDR3aa: CAWSVREWGTGELFF
abundance: -; v_gene: TRBV11-2; j_gene: TRBJ1-4; d_gene: -; CDR3nt: TGTGCCAGCAGCTTAGGACCGGCGGAAAAACTGTTTTTT; CDR3aa: CASSLGPAEKLFF
abundance: once; v_gene: TRBV7-2; j_gene: TRBJ2-7; d_gene: TRBD1; CDR3nt: TGTGCCAGCAGCTTAGCCGGGACAGGGTTCCACGAGCAGTACTTC; CDR3aa: CASSLAGTGFHEQYF
abundance: -; v_gene: TRBV5-1; j_gene: TRBJ1-4; d_gene: -; CDR3nt: TGCGCCAGCAGCTTGAGAGGGGGAGAAAAACTGTTTTTT; CDR3aa: CASSLRGGEKLFF
abundance: -; v_gene: TRBV4-3; j_gene: TRBJ1-6; d_gene: -; CDR3nt: TGCGCCAGCAGCCACGGGCAGGCCCTCAATAATTCACCCCTCCACTTT; CDR3aa: CASSHGQALNNSPLHF
abundance: -; v_gene: TRBV2; j_gene: TRBJ2-3; d_gene: TRBD1; CDR3nt: TGTGCCAGCAGTGACGCCCTAACCGGGACAGGGGGTAACACAGATACGCAGTATTTT; CDR3aa: CASSDALTGTGGNTDTQYF
abundance: -; v_gene: TRBV5-4; j_gene: TRBJ1-5; d_gene: -; CDR3nt: TGTGCCAGCAGCTCCCAGGGGAATCAGCCCCAGCATTTT; CDR3aa: CASSSQGNQPQHF
abundance: -; v_gene: TRBV5-4; j_gene: TRBJ2-3; d_gene: -; CDR3nt: TGTGCCAGCAGCTTGGTAGGGCAGGGGACAGATACGCAGTATTTT; CDR3aa: CASSLVGQGTDTQYF
abundance: -; v_gene: TRBV6-1; j_gene: TRBJ1-2; d_gene: -; CDR3nt: TGTGCCAGCAGTGAAGAGGGCTGGCGCTATGGCTACACCTTC; CDR3aa: CASSEEGWRYGYTF
abundance: -; v_gene: TRBV4-3; j_gene: TRBJ2-2; d_gene: -; CDR3nt: TGCGCCAGCAGCCAAGAAGGACATAACACCGGGGAGCTGTTTTTT; CDR3aa: CASSQEGHNTGELFF
abundance: -; v_gene: TRBV4-3; j_gene: TRBJ2-3; d_gene: -; CDR3nt: TGCGCCAGCAGCCAAGACTGGGGGGCCACAGATACGCAGTATTTT; CDR3aa: CASSQDWGATDTQYF
abundance: -; v_gene: TRBV7-3; j_gene: TRBJ2-5; d_gene: -; CDR3nt: TGTGCCAGCAGCTTAAGGGGGCGCCCCCAAGAGACCCAGTACTTC; CDR3aa: CASSLRGRPQETQYF
abundance: -; v_gene: TRBV9; j_gene: TRBJ1-2; d_gene: -; CDR3nt: TGTGCCAGCAGCGTAGCGGGGGGGGCTTATGGCTACACCTTC; CDR3aa: CASSVAGGAYGYTF
abundance: -; v_gene: TRBV5-1; j_gene: TRBJ1-2; d_gene: -; CDR3nt: TGCGCCAGCAGCTTTGAGGGTATGGATGGCTACACCTTC; CDR3aa: CASSFEGMDGYTF
abundance: -; v_gene: TRBV27; j_gene: TRBJ1-5; d_gene: -; CDR3nt: TGTGCCAGCAGTCCACAGCAGTACAATCAGCCCCAGCATTTT; CDR3aa: CASSPQQYNQPQHF
abundance: -; v_gene: TRBV5-6; j_gene: TRBJ2-7; d_gene: -; CDR3nt: TGTGCCAGCAGCTTGAGCTCCTACGAGCAGTACTTC; CDR3aa: CASSLSSYEQYF
abundance: -; v_gene: TRBV7-9; j_gene: TRBJ1-6; d_gene: -; CDR3nt: TGTGCCAGCAGCTTAGGCCCGGGCTTGGGTTCACCCCTCCACTTT; CDR3aa: CASSLGPGLGSPLHF